This T cell receptor beta chain was captured by sequencing in a study of Ad26.COV2.S vaccination and SARS-CoV-2 variants. Treatment reported: about 20 received Ad26.COV2.S at low or high dose, single or two shots; several received placebo; per-sample allocation not given. Sample collection was performed on day 63 after the first vaccine or placebo injection. Measured with immunoSEQ multiplex PCR; TCRdb has only the in-frame clones, and not every one. The profile shows some 290,000 clones, around 83% of them singletons. Study results and caveats: The TCR breadth and depth analyses may have understated or missed part of the total T cell responses. Vaccine recipients showed a spike-specific TCR breadth that was higher than in placebo recipients.

Notes on this clone: The target antigen is unknown.

This CDR3 has 19 amino acids. This sequence joins TRBV21-1 and TRBJ1-2; TRBD1, the table's D call, lacks a check against the DNA. TRBV21-1 is a pseudogene segment. The sequence came from a person aged 18-60 years who received the Ad26.COV2.S COVID-19 vaccine or a placebo. Sequences were derived from peripheral blood, sampled in a trial of Ad26.COV2.S vaccine versus placebo. CDR3 sequence reads: CASSNGMKRTDRANYGYTF. CDR3 nucleotide sequence: TGTGCCAGCAGCAACGGGATGAAACGGACGGACAGAGCTAACTATGGCTACACCTTC.